These 26 T cell receptor beta chains originate from one sample sequenced in a study of blood T cell repertoires in COVID-19. Clones were sequenced by immunoSEQ multiplex PCR, and TCRdb holds only the in-frame ones, with some missing. The sample lists a few hundred thousand clones, roughly 80% seen once, with approximately 3.5% in the top ten. Sequences were obtained from peripheral blood. These receptors all come from a woman between 18 and 30 years old with acute or convalescent COVID-19.

The V and J genes are TRBV19 and TRBJ2-2; TRBD1 agrees at 7 bases. The CDR3 is made up of 16 amino acids. Per the germline V gene, CDR1 is LNHDA and CDR2 is SQIVND (reference sequence). V shed 2 bases and J 1 base; nucleotides not matched to a gene: 4. Here the CDR3 DNA reads TGTGCCAGTAGTATACGGTACAGGGGGAACACCGGGGAGCTGTTTTTT. This codes for CASSIRYRGNTGELFF.

The chain is built from TRBV3-1 (or the pseudogene TRBV3-2) and TRBJ2-3, with 11 positions matching TRBD2. V gave up 4 bases and J gave up 4 bases; unmatched junction bases: 10. The CDR3 is 17 residues long. Per germline, CDR1 LGHDT and CDR2 YNNKEL (reference sequence). The CDR3 here is CASSPLNSGRGADTQYF. DNA of the CDR3: TGTGCCAGCAGCCCACTTAATAGCGGGAGGGGGGCAGATACGCAGTATTTT.

This clone was seen a handful of times. The chain combines TRBV7-2 with TRBJ2-1; 10 bases are a match to TRBD2. The CDR3 loop spans 15 amino acids. Germline CDR1 reads SGHTA; CDR2 reads FQGNSA. Trimming cost V 2 bases and J 9 bases; bases outside gene matches: 7. The CDR3 loop reads CASSLLAGDYGEQFF. CDR3 nucleotide sequence: TGTGCCAGCAGCTTACTAGCGGGAGATTACGGTGAGCAGTTCTTC.

The chain has TRBV3-1 (or the pseudogene TRBV3-2) and TRBJ2-3, with a tentative D call TRBD2 (6 bases). The ends were cut back, 1 base at V and 4 bases at J, with 18 bases in the middle. The V gene's germline CDR1 is LGHDT and CDR2 YNNKEL (reference sequence). There are 17 residues in the CDR3. The DNA of the CDR3 is TGTGCCAGCAGCCAAGTGCGGGGAGACGCGGACGCAGATACGCAGTATTTT. It translates to CASSQVRGDADADTQYF.

The chain couples TRBV9 to TRBJ2-7; TRBD1 aligns across 7 bases. Germline-derived CDR1 and CDR2 are SGDLS and YYNGEE. V was clipped by 3 bases and J by 1 base; unmatched bases: 4. The CDR3 covers 14 residues. The CDR3 here is CASSARDSSYEQYF. Here the CDR3 DNA reads TGTGCCAGCAGCGCCCGGGACAGTTCCTACGAGCAGTACTTC.

The rearrangement links TRBV27 to TRBJ1-5; weak D call: TRBD1 (5 bases). Germline assignment: CDR1 MNHEY and CDR2 SMNVEV (reference sequence). The CDR3 contains 14 residues. V lost 1 base, J lost 4 bases, and 8 bases lay in between. The CDR3 loop is CASSLWAGNQPQHF. CDR3 in DNA: TGTGCCAGCAGTTTATGGGCAGGGAATCAGCCCCAGCATTTT.

The chain combines TRBV2 with TRBJ1-3; TRBD1 matches 7 bases. V dropped 4 bases and J dropped 0; count of bases not matched to a gene: 6. Germline V gene lookup returns CDR1 SNHLY and CDR2 FYNNEI. The CDR3 contains 16 residues. The CDR3 nucleotides are TGTGCCAGCAGTGCGGCGGCAGGGGGCTCTGGAAACACCATATATTTT. Its protein product is CASSAAAGGSGNTIYF. The full variable domain, in which reference TRBV2 and TRBJ1-3 provide the parts outside the CDR3, is EPEVTQTPSHQVTQMGQEVILRCVPISNHLYFYWYRQILGQKVEFLVSFYNNEISEKSEIFDDQFSVERPDGSNFTLKIRSTKLEDSAMYFCASSAAAGGSGNTIYFGEGSWLTVV.

This clone was detected a few times. V gene TRBV28 combines with J gene TRBJ1-1; perhaps TRBD1 as D (5 bases). The germline CDR1 and CDR2 sequences are MDHEN and SYDVKM. Trimming shortened V by 7 bases and J by 2 bases, and 11 bases separated the two germline ends. This CDR3 has 13 residues. The CDR3 sequence is CASTPGINTEAFF. The DNA for the CDR3 is TGTGCCAGCACTCCAGGGATCAACACTGAAGCTTTCTTT.

The chain recombines TRBV2 with TRBJ1-5, with no clear D. V dropped 2 bases and J dropped 7 bases, with 6 bases sitting between them. The CDR3 length is 12 residues. Germline CDR1 is SNHLY and CDR2 is FYNNEI. The CDR3 DNA reads as TGTGCCAGCAGTGAACCCGTGCAGCCCCAGCATTTT. Protein product: CASSEPVQPQHF.

The rearrangement uses TRBV28 and TRBJ2-1; the match to TRBD2 covers 8 bases. The CDR3 totals 15 residues. CDR1 is MDHEN, CDR2 SYDVKM, per germline. V lost 5 bases and J lost 2; bases outside the gene matches: 5. CDR3 sequence (DNA): TGTGCCAGCAGTGGGACTAGTTCAACCTACAATGAGCAGTTCTTC. This encodes CASSGTSSTYNEQFF.

V usage is TRBV9 and J usage is TRBJ2-1, with TRBD2 identical over 10 bases. This CDR3 is built from 15 residues. V shed 0 bases and J 10 bases; nucleotides not matched to a gene: 7. Germline CDR1 and CDR2: SGDLS and YYNGEE. DNA for the CDR3: TGTGCCAGCAGCGTAGCGGCTAGCGGGGGCCGGGAGCAGTTCTTC. Amino acid sequence: CASSVAASGGREQFF.

CDR3 DNA sequence: TGTGCCAGCAGCCGCACAGGGTCCGCTGAAGCTTTCTTT. Translating gives CASSRTGSAEAFF. V usage is TRBV27 and J usage is TRBJ1-1; a weak D match, TRBD1 (6 bases). This CDR3 has 13 amino acids. Trimming removed 6 bases from V and 6 bases from J, with 14 bases in between. Germline V gives CDR1 MNHEY, CDR2 SMNVEV (reference sequence).

The rearrangement links TRBV5-1 to TRBJ1-2; tentative D call: TRBD1 (6 bases). Trimming took 4 bases from V and 6 from J, leaving 10 bases between them. CDR1 is SGHRS and CDR2 is YFSETQ in the germline V gene. The CDR3 is 12 residues long. This CDR3 reads CASSTNRDGYTF. The CDR3, as DNA: TGCGCCAGCAGCACGAACAGGGATGGCTACACCTTC.

This clone was picked up one time. The CDR3 loop reads CASSVAPPGTSGRDTDTQYF. CDR3 coding DNA: TGTGCCAGCAGCGTAGCCCCCCCCGGGACTAGCGGGAGAGACACAGATACGCAGTATTTT. This chain joins TRBV9 and TRBJ2-3; 14 bases are shared with TRBD2. CDR1 is SGDLS, CDR2 YYNGEE, per germline. V lost 0 bases to trimming and J lost 2 bases; unmatched junction nucleotides: 11. The CDR3 consists of 20 residues.

The chain combines TRBV9 with TRBJ1-6, with 9 bases matching TRBD1. Germline lookup yields CDR1 SGDLS and CDR2 YYNGEE. Trimming at V came to 3 bases and at J to 10 bases, leaving 8 bases not matched to a gene. This CDR3 spans 15 amino acids. The CDR3 sequence is CASSAQGALTSPLHF. CDR3 DNA sequence: TGTGCCAGCAGCGCACAGGGGGCGCTTACCTCACCCCTCCACTTT.

This clone occurred a few times. The rearrangement uses TRBV14 and TRBJ2-1; the D gene is possibly TRBD2 (6 bases). CDR3 length: 15 amino acids. Germline CDR1 is SGHDN and CDR2 is FVKESK. V was trimmed by 0 bases and J by 10 bases, leaving 16 bases between them. The CDR3 protein is CASSQDAREEGEQFF. The CDR3 DNA follows: TGTGCCAGCAGCCAAGATGCCAGGGAGGAAGGAGAGCAGTTCTTC. The entire variable domain, with the rest obtained from reference TRBV14 and TRBJ2-1, is as follows: EAGVTQFPSHSVIEKGQTVTLRCDPISGHDNLYWYRRVMGKEIKFLLHFVKESKQDESGMPNNRFLAERTGGTYSTLKVQPAELEDSGVYFCASSQDAREEGEQFFGPGTRLTVL.

The CDR3 DNA reads TGCGCCAGCAGCTTGACGGACAATAGTTATGGAAATGAAAAACTGTTTTTT. This encodes CASSLTDNSYGNEKLFF. This sequence joins TRBV5-1 and TRBJ1-4; possible D gene TRBD1, 5 bases. V was clipped by 1 base and J by 5 bases, with 18 bases between them. Germline CDR1 reads SGHRS; CDR2 reads YFSETQ. This CDR3 region has 17 residues.

This clone was seen only a few times. The chain recombines TRBV30 with TRBJ2-1, with D uncertain. Germline assignment: CDR1 GTSNPN and CDR2 SVGIG (reference sequence). V was cut by 1 base and J by 2 bases, with 9 bases left in between. This CDR3 contains 14 residues. The CDR3 DNA sequence: TGTGCCTGGAGTGGGCGGAGTCCCTACAATGAGCAGTTCTTC. Its protein product is CAWSGRSPYNEQFF.

The gene calls are TRBV10-1 and TRBJ2-2, with 8 nucleotides matching TRBD2. The V segment lost 6 bases and the J segment 3 bases; nucleotides outside the gene matches: 3. CDR1 and CDR2 (germline): WNHNN, SYGVQD (reference sequence). The CDR3 runs to 14 residues. Written as DNA, the CDR3 is TGCGCCAGCAGAGCGGGAGATGACACCGGGGAGCTGTTTTTT. Its translation is CASRAGDDTGELFF.

The chain recombines TRBV11-3 with TRBJ2-1, with D perhaps TRBD2 (7 bases). This CDR3 spans 14 amino acids. Germline-derived CDR1 and CDR2 are SGHNT and YENEEA. V lost 5 bases to trimming and J lost 4 bases, with 12 bases between them. This chain's CDR3 is CASSVRGGYNEQFF. In nucleotides, the CDR3 is TGTGCCAGCAGCGTAAGGGGGGGATACAATGAGCAGTTCTTC.

V is TRBV11-2 and J is TRBJ1-1, with D possibly being TRBD1 (5 bases). Trimming cost V 2 bases and J 0 bases, with 13 bases left between them. The CDR3 is 16 amino acids. Germline V gives CDR1 SGHAT, CDR2 FQNNGV. This CDR3 reads CASSLSPGNMNTEAFF. The CDR3 DNA is TGTGCCAGCAGCTTAAGTCCAGGGAACATGAACACTGAAGCTTTCTTT.

The rearrangement links TRBV5-1 to TRBJ1-1, with 11 bases lining up with TRBD1. The CDR3 runs to 16 residues. J lost 1 base, V lost 4 bases, and 6 bases had no gene match. Germline V lookup: CDR1 SGHRS, CDR2 YFSETQ. The CDR3 DNA follows: TGCGCCAGCAGCCCGGGACAGGGGGGACCGAACACTGAAGCTTTCTTT. Residues: CASSPGQGGPNTEAFF.

This clone was found many times. This chain connects TRBV2 to TRBJ1-4; perhaps TRBD1 as D (5 bases). The CDR3 runs 14 residues. CDR1 is SNHLY, CDR2 FYNNEI, per germline. Deletions cut 6 bases from V and 0 bases from J, with 8 bases between. The CDR3 nucleotides are TGTGCCAGCAGACAGGTATCAACTAATGAAAAACTGTTTTTT. Its translation is CASRQVSTNEKLFF.

The J gene is TRBJ1-1, the V gene TRBV6-2 or TRBV6-3; TRBD1 matches 7 bases. The V segment lost 6 bases and the J segment 4 bases; nucleotides outside the gene matches: 8. Germline CDR1 is MNHEY and CDR2 is SVGEGT. The CDR3 extends over 14 amino acids. The CDR3 spells CASSLYGTVTEAFF. CDR3 DNA sequence: TGTGCCAGCAGCCTTTATGGGACAGTCACTGAAGCTTTCTTT.

In DNA, the CDR3 is TGTGCCAGCAGTTTGGTCCTGACTAGCGTAAACACCGGGGAGCTGTTTTTT. Translated, it gives CASSLVLTSVNTGELFF. The chain is built from TRBV27 and TRBJ2-2; 8 bases align to TRBD2. V dropped 3 bases and J dropped 2; count of bases not matched to a gene: 8. CDR1 and CDR2 (germline): MNHEY, SMNVEV (reference sequence). This CDR3 is built from 17 residues.

This clone was counted only a few times. CDR3 region: CSVDGQGSTEAFF. In DNA, the CDR3 is TGCAGCGTGGACGGACAGGGGTCGACTGAAGCTTTCTTT. The chain recombines TRBV29-1 with TRBJ1-1; 9 bases line up with TRBD1. From germline, CDR1 is SQVTM and CDR2 ANQGSEA. CDR3 length: 13 amino acids. The V gene end was trimmed by 6 bases and the J gene end by 5 bases; junction bases not matched to a gene: 7.